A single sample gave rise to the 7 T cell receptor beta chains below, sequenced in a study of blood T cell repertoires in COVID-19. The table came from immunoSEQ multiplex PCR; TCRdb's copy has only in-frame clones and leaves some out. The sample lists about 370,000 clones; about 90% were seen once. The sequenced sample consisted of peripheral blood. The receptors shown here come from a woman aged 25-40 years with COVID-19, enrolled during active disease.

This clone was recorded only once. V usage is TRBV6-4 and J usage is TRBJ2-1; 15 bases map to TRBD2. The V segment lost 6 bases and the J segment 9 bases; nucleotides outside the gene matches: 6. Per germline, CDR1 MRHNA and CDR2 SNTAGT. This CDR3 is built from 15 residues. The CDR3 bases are TGTGCCAGCAGCGTGGGACTAGCGGGAGGTAGTGAGCAGTTCTTC. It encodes CASSVGLAGGSEQFF.

CDR3 loop: CSVEGSGDNYNEQFF. CDR3 bases: TGCAGCGTTGAGGGTAGCGGGGATAACTACAATGAGCAGTTCTTC. This chain uses TRBV29-1 with TRBJ2-1; 8 nucleotides agree with TRBD2. The J segment lost 3 bases and the V segment lost 3 bases, leaving 7 bases of the junction unmatched. The CDR3 has 15 residues. CDR1 and CDR2 (germline): SQVTM, ANQGSEA.

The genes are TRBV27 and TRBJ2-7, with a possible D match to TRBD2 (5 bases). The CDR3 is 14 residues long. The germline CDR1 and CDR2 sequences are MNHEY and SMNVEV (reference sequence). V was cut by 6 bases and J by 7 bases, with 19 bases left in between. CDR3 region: CASSPADRPWEQYF. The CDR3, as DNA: TGTGCCAGCAGCCCAGCGGACCGGCCCTGGGAGCAGTACTTC.

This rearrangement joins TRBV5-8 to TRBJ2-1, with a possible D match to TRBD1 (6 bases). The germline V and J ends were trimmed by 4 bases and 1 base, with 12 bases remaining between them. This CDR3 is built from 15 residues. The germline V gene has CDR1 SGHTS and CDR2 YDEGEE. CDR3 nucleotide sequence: TGTGCCAGCAGCCCCGGGACATTTTCCTACAATGAGCAGTTCTTC. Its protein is CASSPGTFSYNEQFF. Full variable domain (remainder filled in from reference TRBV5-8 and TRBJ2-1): EAGVTQSPTHLIKTRGQQATLRCSPISGHTSVYWYQQALGLGLQFLLWYDEGEERNRGNFPPRFSGRQFPNYSSELNVNALELEDSALYLCASSPGTFSYNEQFFGPGTRLTVL.

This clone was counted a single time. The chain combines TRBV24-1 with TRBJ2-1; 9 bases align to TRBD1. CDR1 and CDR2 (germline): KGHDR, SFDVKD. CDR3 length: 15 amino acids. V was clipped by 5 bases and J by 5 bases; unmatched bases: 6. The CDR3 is CATSAGTGFNNEQFF. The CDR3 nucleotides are TGTGCCACCAGTGCCGGGACAGGGTTTAACAATGAGCAGTTCTTC.

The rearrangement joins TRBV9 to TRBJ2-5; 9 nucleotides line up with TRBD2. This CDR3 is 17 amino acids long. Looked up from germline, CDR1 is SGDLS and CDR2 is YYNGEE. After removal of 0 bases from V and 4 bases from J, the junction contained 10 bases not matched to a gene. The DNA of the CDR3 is TGTGCCAGCAGCGTAGATAATAGCGGGGGCCGGTCAGAGACCCAGTACTTC. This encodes CASSVDNSGGRSETQYF.

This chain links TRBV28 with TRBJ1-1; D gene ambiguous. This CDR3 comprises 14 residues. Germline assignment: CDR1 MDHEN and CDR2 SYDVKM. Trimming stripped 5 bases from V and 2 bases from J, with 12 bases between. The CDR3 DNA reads TGTGCCAGCAGTCGCCTAGACGGTAACACTGAAGCTTTCTTT. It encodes CASSRLDGNTEAFF.